These T cell receptor beta chains were read from a single sample in a study of T cell responses to AZD1222 COVID-19 vaccine. Only in-frame clones appear in the TCRdb table, and some are missing; sequencing was by immunoSEQ multiplex PCR. The data contain approximately 170,000 clones, around 90% of them seen just once; the ten biggest clones take up more than 1%. The sequences come from peripheral blood, collected 28 days after the second AZD1222 dose. All receptors come from an adult who received the AZD1222 COVID-19 vaccine. Both conserved end residues are part of each CDR3. The D gene is left open where the match is weak. Clone size is not always given. Where it is, it says once, few, many or a class for expanded clones.

>TRBD1|TRBJ1-6|TRBV18|NA
TGTGCCAGCTCACTAACCGGGACAGGGGGCGCGGAAGGCAATTCACCCCTCCACTTT
CASSLTGTGGAEGNSPLHF
>NA|TRBJ2-2|TRBV18|NA
TGTGCCAGCTCACCCGGATCCGGCGCCGGGGAGCTGTTTTTT
CASSPGSGAGELFF
>TRBD2|TRBJ2-1|TRBV18|NA
TGTGCCAGCTCACCACCGGGACTAGGGATGAATGAGCAGTTCTTC
CASSPPGLGMNEQFF
>NA|TRBJ2-2|TRBV6-5|NA
TGTGCCATCGTATCCAGCAACACCGGGGAGCTGTTTTTT
CAIVSSNTGELFF
>NA|TRBJ1-5|TRBV12-5|NA
TGTGCTAGTGGTTTGGTATTGTCAGGGAGGAGCAATCAGCCCCAGCATTTT
CASGLVLSGRSNQPQHF
>NA|TRBJ2-7|TRBV27|NA
TGTGCCAGCAGTTTGACAAGCGCCTACGAGCAGTACTTC
CASSLTSAYEQYF
>TRBD2|TRBJ2-7|TRBV6-5|NA
TGTGCCAGCAGTTACTCGGGACTAGATGGGTACGAGCAGTACTTC
CASSYSGLDGYEQYF
>TRBD1|TRBJ1-5|TRBV12-5|once
TGTGCTAGTGGTTTAGAAGGGGGCGCCGGACAGCCCCAGCATTTT
CASGLEGGAGQPQHF
>TRBD1|TRBJ1-1|TRBV19|NA
TGTGCCAGTAGTATCGGGACAGGGCGGGGGACTGAAGCTTTCTTT
CASSIGTGRGTEAFF
>NA|TRBJ1-5|TRBV6-5|NA
TGTGCCAGCACGGCAGCCGATCAGCCCCAGCATTTT
CASTAADQPQHF
>TRBD1|TRBJ2-7|TRBV7-2|NA
TGTGCCAGCAGCTTTTATCGGACAGGGGCCTACGAGCAGTACTTC
CASSFYRTGAYEQYF
>TRBD1|TRBJ1-3|TRBV19|few
TGTGCCAGTGATCCTACCGGGACAGTCTTCTCTGGAAACACCATATATTTT
CASDPTGTVFSGNTIYF
>NA|TRBJ2-5|TRBV11-2|NA
TGTGCCAGCAGCTTAGGTCCGGGTGGTCAAGAGACCCAGTACTTC
CASSLGPGGQETQYF
>NA|TRBJ2-1|TRBV19|NA
TGTGCCAGTAGGTCAGAGGGGTTGAATGAGCAGTTCTTC
CASRSEGLNEQFF
>TRBD1|TRBJ1-1|TRBV27|NA
TGTGCCAGCAGTCTACTTCACAGGGGTGACACTGAAGCTTTCTTT
CASSLLHRGDTEAFF
>NA|TRBJ1-1|TRBV5-4|once
TGTGCCTCACAGGACTCCTCCATGAACACTGAAGCTTTCTTT
CASQDSSMNTEAFF
>TRBD1|TRBJ1-2|TRBV9|NA
TGTGCCAGCAGCGACCGATCAGGGGGCGCCGGTGGCTACACCTTC
CASSDRSGGAGGYTF
>NA|TRBJ1-1|TRBV13|NA
TGTGCCAGCAGCTTAAACAGGCTCGCTGAAGCTTTCTTT
CASSLNRLAEAFF
>NA|TRBJ2-2|TRBV6-5|NA
TGTGCCAGCAGTTACTCGACGGGAGCGAACACCGGGGAGCTGTTTTTT
CASSYSTGANTGELFF
>TRBD1|TRBJ2-5|TRBV19|NA
TGTGCCAGTAGTATAGTTTGGACAGGAGAAGCGGAGACCCAGTACTTC
CASSIVWTGEAETQYF